This TCR beta chain was found in a study of shared clonotypes between healthy human individuals. Libraries were prepared by immunoSEQ multiplex PCR; TCRdb keeps only in-frame clonotypes and omits some of them. Of millions of clones in the sample, roughly 95% were seen once. The ends were cut back, 1 base at V and 0 bases at J, with 10 bases in the middle. The CDR3 totals 16 residues. The germline V gene has CDR1 SEHNR and CDR2 FQNEAQ (reference sequence). As defined, naive CD8 cells were CD45RO-negative and positively selected for CCR7, with terminally differentiated effector memory CD45RA+ cells excluded.

Sample: naive CD8+ T cells sorted from blood. The chain employs TRBV7-9 and TRBJ1-3; D not resolved. This receptor was obtained from a man between 18 and 35 years old in good health. The CDR3, as DNA: TGTGCCAGCAGCTTAGTATTCGATAGCTCTGGAAACACCATATATTTT. Amino acids: CASSLVFDSSGNTIYF.